A single sample gave rise to the 10 T cell receptor beta chains below, sequenced in a study of blood T cells in healthy people across ages. Next came a second PCR, run for about 6 to 12 cycles, which used a sample-barcoded 5' primer along with a J-beta primer mix. MiXCR was run by TCRdb on the 5' RACE reads, yielding one entry per CDR3 protein. Of approximately 1,000,000 distinct CDR3 sequences listed, 35% to 40% were seen once; the top ten hold 10% to 15%. The sequenced sample was blood. These receptors originate from a man aged 18 to 30 in good health.

The chain employs TRBV14 and TRBJ2-1; D is ambiguous. The J call may be mistaken, given a closer DNA end match to TRBJ2-7. There are 16 residues in the CDR3. Germline V gene lookup returns CDR1 SGHDN and CDR2 FVKESK. The CDR3 spells CASSRTDSSSYNEQYF. The CDR3 region has the DNA TGTGCCAGCAGCCGAACCGACTCGAGCTCCTACAATGAGCAGTACTTC.

This clonotype was picked up a small number of times. The V and J genes are TRBV7-2 and TRBJ1-5; 7 bases match TRBD1. Germline V gene lookup returns CDR1 SGHTA and CDR2 FQGNSA. Losses at the gene ends were 5 bases for V and 3 bases for J; bases not matched to a gene: 7. There are 15 residues in the CDR3. CDR3 DNA sequence: TGTGCCAGCAGCCCGGGACAGAAATTCAATCAGCCCCAGCATTTT. Protein sequence: CASSPGQKFNQPQHF.

A few counts support this clonotype. The chain uses TRBV20-1 and TRBJ1-1; D is unresolved. With 0 bases removed from V and 7 bases from J, the gap between germline ends came to 6 bases. The CDR3 runs 11 residues. Germline lookup yields CDR1 DFQATT and CDR2 SNEGSKA (reference sequence). The CDR3 loop reads CSARDKNEAFF. The CDR3, as DNA: TGCAGTGCTAGAGACAAGAATGAAGCTTTCTTT.

This clonotype has a handful of counts. J is TRBJ2-3 and V is TRBV9; 7 nucleotides align to TRBD1. The germline V gene has CDR1 SGDLS and CDR2 YYNGEE. V gave up 4 bases and J gave up 3 bases; unmatched junction bases: 11. The CDR3 extends over 16 amino acids. CDR3 region: CASSTLRQGGTDTQYF. CDR3 nucleotide sequence: TGTGCCAGCAGCACCCTAAGACAGGGTGGGACAGATACGCAGTATTTT.

The CDR3 here is CASSLLAGDEAFF. For the CDR3, the DNA is TGCGCCAGCAGCTTGTTGGCAGGAGATGAAGCTTTCTTT. The chain combines TRBV5-1 with TRBJ1-1; D uncertain. The CDR3 spans 13 residues. CDR1 SGHRS and CDR2 YFSETQ come from the germline V gene. V was trimmed by 1 base and J by 7 bases, leaving 11 bases between them.

The chain couples TRBV12-5 to TRBJ2-7, with a weak D call TRBD1 (6 bases). The CDR3 has 13 amino acids. Germline V gene sequence: CDR1 LGHNT, CDR2 FRNRAP. In nucleotides, the CDR3 is TGTGCCCCTGAGATTACAGGGTCCTACGAGCAGTACTTC. Translating it yields CAPEITGSYEQYF. Using reference TRBV12-5 and TRBJ2-7 for the parts outside the CDR3, the full variable domain is DARVTQTPRHKVTEMGQEVTMRCQPILGHNTVFWYRQTMMQGLELLAYFRNRAPLDDSGMPKDRFSAEMPDATLATLKIQPSEPRDSAVYFCAPEITGSYEQYFGPGTRLTVT.

The chain couples TRBV20-1 to TRBJ2-1, with D maybe TRBD2 (6 bases). The J call may not be correct, given that the DNA end is closer to TRBJ2-7. CDR1 is DFQATT and CDR2 is SNEGSKA in the germline V gene (reference sequence). CDR3 size: 14 residues. CDR3 sequence reads: CSARGDGGYNEQYF. In nucleotides, the CDR3 is TGCAGTGCTCGCGGAGACGGGGGATACAATGAGCAGTACTTC.

The V gene is TRBV30, the J gene TRBJ2-3; TRBD1 is a possible D gene (6 bases). The CDR3 runs to 15 residues. Trimming cost V 2 bases and J 0 bases, with 12 bases left between them. Germline loops: CDR1 GTSNPN, CDR2 SVGIG (reference sequence). The chain's CDR3 is CAWSRSGESTDTQYF. The CDR3 region has the DNA TGTGCCTGGAGTCGGTCAGGGGAGAGCACAGATACGCAGTATTTT.

The V gene is TRBV28, the J gene TRBJ2-5, with 7 bases fitting TRBD2. Looked up from germline, CDR1 is MDHEN and CDR2 is SYDVKM. The CDR3 is 17 amino acids. J was trimmed by 2 bases and V by 2 bases; bases with no gene match: 11. The CDR3 nucleotides read TGTGCCAGCAGTTTAGGGGCATTAGGGAGGGTGCAAGAGACCCAGTACTTC. This translates into CASSLGALGRVQETQYF.

The chain links TRBV12-3 or TRBV12-4 to TRBJ2-7, with a tentative D call TRBD2 (6 bases). The CDR3 loop spans 15 amino acids. The V end lost 2 bases, the J end lost 1 base, and 12 bases lay between the germline ends. The CDR3 DNA reads as TGTGCCAGCAGTTTACGGACTACTCCTTCCTACGAGCAGTACTTC. It is translated as CASSLRTTPSYEQYF.